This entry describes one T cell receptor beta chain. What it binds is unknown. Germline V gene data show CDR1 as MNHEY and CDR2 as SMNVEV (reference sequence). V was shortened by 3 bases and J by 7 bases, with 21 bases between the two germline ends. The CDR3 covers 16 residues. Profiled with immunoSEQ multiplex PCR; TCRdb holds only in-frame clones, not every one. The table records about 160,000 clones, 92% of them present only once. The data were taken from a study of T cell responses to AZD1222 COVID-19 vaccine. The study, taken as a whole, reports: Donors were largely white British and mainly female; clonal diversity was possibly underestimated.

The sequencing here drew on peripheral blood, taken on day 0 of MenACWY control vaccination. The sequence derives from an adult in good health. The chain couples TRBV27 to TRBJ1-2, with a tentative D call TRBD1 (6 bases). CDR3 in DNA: TGTGCCAGCAGTTTTACTGGTGGGGCGGGGGGCTCTGGCTACACCTTC. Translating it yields CASSFTGGAGGSGYTF.